Shown below are 7 T cell receptor beta chains from a single sample sequenced in a study of CXCR3-negative and CXCR3-positive naive CD8 T cells. Study outcomes and limitations: The study found more hydrophobic TRB CDR3s in CXCR3-positive naive cells than in CXCR3-negative naive cells.

These receptors' antigens are unknown. UMI-labeled 5' RACE yielded the TRB cDNA libraries. TCRdb re-called the 5' RACE reads and shows each CDR3 protein once, DNA omitted. The table for this sample gives around 80,000 distinct CDR3 sequences. The sequencing sample was made of naive CXCR3+ CD8+ T cells from blood. The sample's subset: CD45RO-CCR7+CD27+CD95- naive CD8+ T cells expressing CXCR3 (TNR3+). All receptors derive from a human donor in good health. Some clones in this sample may be carry-over from other donors' samples.

V gene TRBV20-1 combines with J gene TRBJ2-1; absent DNA, TCRdb's TRBD1 call cannot be checked. The CDR3 runs 15 residues. Germline V gives CDR1 DFQATT, CDR2 SNEGSKA (reference sequence). The CDR3 sequence: CSASPDRLAYNEQFF.

The chain joins TRBV29-1 to TRBJ1-2. CDR3 length: 13 amino acids. Looked up from germline, CDR1 is SQVTM and CDR2 is ANQGSEA. The CDR3 reads CSGLGKWDYGYTF.

The chain has TRBV12-3 or TRBV12-4 and TRBJ2-1; TCRdb outputs TRBD1, but without DNA this stays unchecked. This CDR3 contains 13 residues. The CDR3 reads CASSPGTAGEQFF.

The chain links TRBV5-1 to TRBJ2-7; TCRdb gives TRBD1 as the D gene, but with no DNA this cannot be confirmed. Germline CDR1 SGHRS, CDR2 YFSETQ. The CDR3 extends over 14 amino acids. The CDR3 reads CASSPPTDSYEQYF.

The V call is TRBV29-1, the J call TRBJ1-1; lacking DNA, the TRBD1 call made by TCRdb goes unchecked. CDR1 SQVTM and CDR2 ANQGSEA come from the germline V gene. The CDR3 runs 14 residues. This CDR3 reads CSSETQGFGTEAFF.

V and J are TRBV6-2 or TRBV6-3 and TRBJ2-7; TCRdb names TRBD1, which stays unverified in the absence of DNA. The V gene's germline CDR1 is MNHEY and CDR2 SVGEGT. CDR3 length: 14 residues. The CDR3 here is CASSYSNGGSEQYF.

The chain combines TRBV27 with TRBJ2-5. This CDR3 has 13 amino acids. Germline V gene lookup returns CDR1 MNHEY and CDR2 SMNVEV (reference sequence). CDR3 region: CASSLSMGETQYF.